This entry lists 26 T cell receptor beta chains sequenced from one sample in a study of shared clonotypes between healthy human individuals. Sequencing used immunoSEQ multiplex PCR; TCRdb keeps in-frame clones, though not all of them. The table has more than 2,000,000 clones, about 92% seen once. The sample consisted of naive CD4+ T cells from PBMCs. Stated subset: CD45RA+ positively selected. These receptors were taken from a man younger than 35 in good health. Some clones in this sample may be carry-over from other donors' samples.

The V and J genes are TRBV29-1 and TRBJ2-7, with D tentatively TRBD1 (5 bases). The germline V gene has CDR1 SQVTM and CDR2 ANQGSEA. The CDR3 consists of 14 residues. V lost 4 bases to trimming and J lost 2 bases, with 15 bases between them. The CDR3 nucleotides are TGCAGCGTTGGACGGCAGGGAAATCCCTACGAGCAGTACTTC. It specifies CSVGRQGNPYEQYF.

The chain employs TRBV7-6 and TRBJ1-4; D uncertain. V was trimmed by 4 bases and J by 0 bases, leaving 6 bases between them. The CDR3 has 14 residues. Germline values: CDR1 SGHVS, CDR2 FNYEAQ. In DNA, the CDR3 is TGTGCCAGCAGCTACACTGCAACTAATGAAAAACTGTTTTTT. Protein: CASSYTATNEKLFF.

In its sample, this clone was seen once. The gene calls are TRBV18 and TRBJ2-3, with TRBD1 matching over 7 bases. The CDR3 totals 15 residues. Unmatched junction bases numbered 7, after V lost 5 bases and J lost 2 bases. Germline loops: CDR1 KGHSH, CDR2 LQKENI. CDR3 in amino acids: CASSGQGVTTDTQYF. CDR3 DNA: TGTGCCAGCTCAGGGCAGGGGGTGACCACAGATACGCAGTATTTT.

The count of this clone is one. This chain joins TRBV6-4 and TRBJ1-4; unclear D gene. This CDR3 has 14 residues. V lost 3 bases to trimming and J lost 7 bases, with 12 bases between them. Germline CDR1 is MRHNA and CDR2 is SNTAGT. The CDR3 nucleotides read TGTGCCAGCAGTGATACAACAGTTCGTGAAAAACTGTTTTTT. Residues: CASSDTTVREKLFF.

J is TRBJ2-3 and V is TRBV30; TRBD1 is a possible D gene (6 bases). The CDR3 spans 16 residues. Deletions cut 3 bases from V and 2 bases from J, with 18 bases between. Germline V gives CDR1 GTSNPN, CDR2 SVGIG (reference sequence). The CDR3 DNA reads TGTGCCTGGAGATGGGCAGGGACATTGATCACAGATACGCAGTATTTT. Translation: CAWRWAGTLITDTQYF. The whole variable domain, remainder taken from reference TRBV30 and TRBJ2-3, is SQTIHQWPATLVQPVGSPLSLECTVEGTSNPNLYWYRQAAGRGLQLLFYSVGIGQISSEVPQNLSASRPQDRQFILSSKKLLLSDSGFYLCAWRWAGTLITDTQYFGPGTRLTVL.

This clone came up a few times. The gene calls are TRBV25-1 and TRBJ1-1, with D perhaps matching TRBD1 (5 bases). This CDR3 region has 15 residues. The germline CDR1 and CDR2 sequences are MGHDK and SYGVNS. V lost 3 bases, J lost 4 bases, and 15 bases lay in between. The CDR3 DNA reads TGTGCCAGCAGTGAGTTGGAGGGGATGGGCACTGAAGCTTTCTTT. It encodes CASSELEGMGTEAFF.

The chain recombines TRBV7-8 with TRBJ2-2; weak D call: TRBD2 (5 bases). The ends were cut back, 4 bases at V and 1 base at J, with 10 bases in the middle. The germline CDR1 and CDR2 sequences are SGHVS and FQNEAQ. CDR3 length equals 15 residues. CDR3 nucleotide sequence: TGTGCCAGCAGCTCTCGGGGTCAGAACACCGGGGAGCTGTTTTTT. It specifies CASSSRGQNTGELFF.

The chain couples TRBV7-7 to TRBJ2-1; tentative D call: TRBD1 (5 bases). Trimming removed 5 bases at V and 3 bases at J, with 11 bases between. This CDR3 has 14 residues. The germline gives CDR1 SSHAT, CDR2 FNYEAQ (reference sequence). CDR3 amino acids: CASSPIGVYNEQFF. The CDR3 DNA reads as TGTGCCAGCAGCCCAATAGGGGTCTACAATGAGCAGTTCTTC.

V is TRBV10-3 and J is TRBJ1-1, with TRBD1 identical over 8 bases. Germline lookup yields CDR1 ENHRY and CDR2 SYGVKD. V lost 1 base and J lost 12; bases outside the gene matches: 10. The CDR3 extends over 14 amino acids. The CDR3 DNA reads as TGTGCCATCAGTGAGTTAGGACAGGGACAGACGCCTTTCTTT. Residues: CAISELGQGQTPFF.

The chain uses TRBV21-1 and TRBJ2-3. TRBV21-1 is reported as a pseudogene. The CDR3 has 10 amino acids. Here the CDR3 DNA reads TGTGCTGGGGGTGGACGGGTAGGGTATTTT. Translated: CAGGGRVGYF.

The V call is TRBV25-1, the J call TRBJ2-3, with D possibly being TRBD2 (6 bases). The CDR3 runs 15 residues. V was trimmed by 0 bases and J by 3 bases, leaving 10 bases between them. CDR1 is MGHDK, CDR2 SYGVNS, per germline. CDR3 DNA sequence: TGTGCCAGCAGTGAATATCGTGGGACTACAGATACGCAGTATTTT. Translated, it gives CASSEYRGTTDTQYF.

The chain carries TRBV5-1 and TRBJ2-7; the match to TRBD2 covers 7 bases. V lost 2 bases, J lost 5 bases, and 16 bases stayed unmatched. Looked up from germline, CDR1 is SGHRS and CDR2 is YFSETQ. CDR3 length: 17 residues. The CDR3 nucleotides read TGCGCCAGCAGCTTCACTATGGGGGGGACGAGGTCCCACGAGCAGTACTTC. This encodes CASSFTMGGTRSHEQYF.

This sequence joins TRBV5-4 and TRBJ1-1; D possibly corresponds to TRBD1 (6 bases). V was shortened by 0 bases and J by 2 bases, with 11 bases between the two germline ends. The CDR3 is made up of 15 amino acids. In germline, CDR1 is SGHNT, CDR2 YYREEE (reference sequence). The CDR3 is CASSLEPGANTEAFF. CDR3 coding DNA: TGTGCCAGCAGCTTGGAGCCAGGGGCAAACACTGAAGCTTTCTTT.

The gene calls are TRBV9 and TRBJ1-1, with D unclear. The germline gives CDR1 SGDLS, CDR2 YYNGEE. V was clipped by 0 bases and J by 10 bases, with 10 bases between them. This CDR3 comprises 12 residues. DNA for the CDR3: TGTGCCAGCAGCGTAGAAATGTTTCCAGCTTTCTTT. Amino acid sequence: CASSVEMFPAFF.

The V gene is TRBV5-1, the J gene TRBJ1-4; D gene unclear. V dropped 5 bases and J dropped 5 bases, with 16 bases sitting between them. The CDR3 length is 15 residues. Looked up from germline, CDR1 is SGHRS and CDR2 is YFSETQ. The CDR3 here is CASSTDSMKNEKLFF. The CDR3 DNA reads TGCGCCAGCAGTACTGACTCCATGAAGAATGAAAAACTGTTTTTT.

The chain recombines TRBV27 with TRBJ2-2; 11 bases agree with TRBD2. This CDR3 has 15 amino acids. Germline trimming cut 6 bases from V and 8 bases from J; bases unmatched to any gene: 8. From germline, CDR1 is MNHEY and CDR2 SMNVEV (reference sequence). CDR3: CASRPGLAVGGELFF. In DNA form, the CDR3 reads TGTGCCAGCAGACCGGGACTAGCGGTTGGTGGGGAGCTGTTTTTT.

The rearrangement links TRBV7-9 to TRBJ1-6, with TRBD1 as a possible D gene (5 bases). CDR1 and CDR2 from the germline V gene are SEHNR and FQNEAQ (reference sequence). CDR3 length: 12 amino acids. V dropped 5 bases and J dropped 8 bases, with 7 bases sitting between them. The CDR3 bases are TGTGCCAGCAGCCCAGGGTATTCACCCCTCCACTTT. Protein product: CASSPGYSPLHF.

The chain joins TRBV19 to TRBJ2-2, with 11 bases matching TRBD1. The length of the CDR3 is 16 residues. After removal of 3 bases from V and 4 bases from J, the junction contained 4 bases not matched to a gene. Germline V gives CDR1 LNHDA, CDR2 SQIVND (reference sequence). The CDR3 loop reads CASSIADRGRTGELFF. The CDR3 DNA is TGTGCCAGTAGTATCGCGGACAGGGGGCGCACCGGGGAGCTGTTTTTT.

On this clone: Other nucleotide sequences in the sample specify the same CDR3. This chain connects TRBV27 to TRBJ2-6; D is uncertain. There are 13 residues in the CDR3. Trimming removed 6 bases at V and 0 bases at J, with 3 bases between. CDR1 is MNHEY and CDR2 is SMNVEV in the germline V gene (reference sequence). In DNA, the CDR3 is TGTGCCAGCAGAACCTCTGGGGCCAACGTCCTGACTTTC. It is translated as CASRTSGANVLTF.

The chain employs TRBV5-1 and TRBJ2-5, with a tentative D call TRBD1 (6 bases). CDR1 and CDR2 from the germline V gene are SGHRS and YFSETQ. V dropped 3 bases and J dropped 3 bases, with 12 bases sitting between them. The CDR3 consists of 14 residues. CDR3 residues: CASSWQDSEETQYF. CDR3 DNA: TGCGCCAGCAGCTGGCAGGACAGCGAAGAGACCCAGTACTTC.

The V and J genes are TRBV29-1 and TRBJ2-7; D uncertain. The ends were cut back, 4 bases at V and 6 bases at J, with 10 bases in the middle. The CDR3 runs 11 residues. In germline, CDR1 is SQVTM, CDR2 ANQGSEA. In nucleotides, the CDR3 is TGCAGCGTTGCCCGGAACGTCGAGCAGTACTTC. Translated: CSVARNVEQYF.

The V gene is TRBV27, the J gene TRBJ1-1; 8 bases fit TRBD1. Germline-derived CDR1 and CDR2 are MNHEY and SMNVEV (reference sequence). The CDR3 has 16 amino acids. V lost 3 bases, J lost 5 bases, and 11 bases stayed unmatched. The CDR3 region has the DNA TGTGCCAGCAGTTTCAACGGACAGGGAGGGAGAACTGAAGCTTTCTTT. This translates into CASSFNGQGGRTEAFF.

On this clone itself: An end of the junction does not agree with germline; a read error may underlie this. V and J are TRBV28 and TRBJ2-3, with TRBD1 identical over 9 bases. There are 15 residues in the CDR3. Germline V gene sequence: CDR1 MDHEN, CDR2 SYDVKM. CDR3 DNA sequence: TGTGCCAGCACTACAGGGGGCGGTAGCACGGATACGCAGTATTTT. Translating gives CASTTGGGSTDTQYF.

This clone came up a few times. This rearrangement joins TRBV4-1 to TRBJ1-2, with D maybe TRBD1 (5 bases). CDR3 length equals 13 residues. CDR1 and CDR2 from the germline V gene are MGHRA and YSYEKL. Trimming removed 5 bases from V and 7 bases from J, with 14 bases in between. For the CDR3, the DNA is TGCGCCAGCAGCGGGCAGGGCCGTGGTGGCTACACCTTC. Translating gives CASSGQGRGGYTF.

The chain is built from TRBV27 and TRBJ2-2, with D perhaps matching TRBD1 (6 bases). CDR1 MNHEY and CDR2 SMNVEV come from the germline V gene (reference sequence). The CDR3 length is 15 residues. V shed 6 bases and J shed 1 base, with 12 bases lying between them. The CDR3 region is CASSDPGQNTGELFF. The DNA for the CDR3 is TGTGCCAGCAGCGACCCGGGACAGAACACCGGGGAGCTGTTTTTT.

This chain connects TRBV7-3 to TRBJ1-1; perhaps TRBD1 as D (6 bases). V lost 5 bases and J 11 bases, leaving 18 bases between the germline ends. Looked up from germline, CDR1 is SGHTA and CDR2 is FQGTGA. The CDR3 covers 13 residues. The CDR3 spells CASSPLQGRGAFF. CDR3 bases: TGTGCCAGCAGCCCTTTGCAGGGGCGTGGGGCTTTCTTT.